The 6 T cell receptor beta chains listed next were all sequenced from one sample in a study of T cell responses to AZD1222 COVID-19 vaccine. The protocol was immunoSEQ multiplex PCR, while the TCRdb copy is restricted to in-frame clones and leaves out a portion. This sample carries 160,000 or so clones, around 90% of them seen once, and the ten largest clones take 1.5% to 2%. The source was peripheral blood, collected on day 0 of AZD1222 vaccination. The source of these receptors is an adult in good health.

CDR3 amino acids: CASSVVPGNTGELFF. Here the CDR3 DNA reads TGTGCCAGCAGCGTAGTTCCGGGTAACACCGGGGAGCTGTTTTTT. V is TRBV9 and J is TRBJ2-2; D not resolved. The CDR3 runs 15 residues. The V end was cut by 0 bases, the J end by 2 bases, with 8 bases between. Germline lookup yields CDR1 SGDLS and CDR2 YYNGEE. Variable domain in full (rest from reference TRBV9 and TRBJ2-2): DSGVTQTPKHLITATGQRVTLRCSPRSGDLSVYWYQQSLDQGLQFLIQYYNGEERAKGNILERFSAQQFPDLHSELNLSSLELGDSALYFCASSVVPGNTGELFFGEGSRLTVL.

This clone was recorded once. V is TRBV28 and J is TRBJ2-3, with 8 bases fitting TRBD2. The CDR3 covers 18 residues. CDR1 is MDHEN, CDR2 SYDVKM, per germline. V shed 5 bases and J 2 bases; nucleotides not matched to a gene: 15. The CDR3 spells CASSPSGRAGPFTDTQYF. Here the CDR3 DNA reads TGTGCCAGCAGTCCAAGCGGGAGAGCCGGACCTTTCACAGATACGCAGTATTTT.

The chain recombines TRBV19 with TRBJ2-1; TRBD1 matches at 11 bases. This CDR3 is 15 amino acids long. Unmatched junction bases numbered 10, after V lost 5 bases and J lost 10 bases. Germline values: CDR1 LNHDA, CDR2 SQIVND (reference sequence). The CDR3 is CASSAPGQGVGEQFF. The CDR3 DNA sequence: TGTGCCAGTAGTGCCCCGGGACAGGGGGTAGGGGAGCAGTTCTTC.

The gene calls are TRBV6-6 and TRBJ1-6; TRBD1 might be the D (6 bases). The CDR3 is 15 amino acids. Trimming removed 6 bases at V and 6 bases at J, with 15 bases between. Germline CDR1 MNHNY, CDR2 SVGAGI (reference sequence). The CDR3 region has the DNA TGTGCCAGCAGCGAGGGGGATTCCATTAATTCACCCCTCCACTTT. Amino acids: CASSEGDSINSPLHF.

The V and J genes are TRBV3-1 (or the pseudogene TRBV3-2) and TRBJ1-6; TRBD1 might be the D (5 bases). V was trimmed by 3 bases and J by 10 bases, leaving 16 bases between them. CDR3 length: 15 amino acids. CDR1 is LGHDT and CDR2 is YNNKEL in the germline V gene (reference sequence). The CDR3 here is CASSQRDSGWSPLHF. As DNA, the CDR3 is TGTGCCAGCAGCCAGAGAGACAGCGGGTGGTCACCCCTCCACTTT.

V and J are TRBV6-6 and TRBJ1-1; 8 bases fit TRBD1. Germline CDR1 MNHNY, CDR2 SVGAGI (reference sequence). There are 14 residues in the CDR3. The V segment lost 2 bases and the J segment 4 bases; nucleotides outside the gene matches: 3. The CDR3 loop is CASSYQGAGTEAFF. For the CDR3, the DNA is TGTGCCAGCAGTTACCAGGGGGCGGGCACTGAAGCTTTCTTT.